This record looks at one T cell receptor beta chain sequence and its context. This clone was counted a few times. Its antigen is unknown. No qualities accompany the bases; no much larger clone lies one base away. The data originate from a study of vaccination effects on CD4 cells after COVID-19 (dated by TCRdb to between 2020 and 2023). With respect to the entire study: In the ViraFEST assay, PBMC were stimulated with viral peptide pools, and TCR sequencing was then used to find antigen-specific CD4+ T cell clonotypes based on their expansion. SARS-CoV-2 spike-specific CD4+ TCR repertoires from before and after mRNA vaccination were compared in COVID-19 convalescent patients and in infection-naive vaccine recipients. A total of approximately 9 COVID-19 convalescent patients and a few SARS-CoV-2-naive healthy vaccine recipients were included in the full study. Post-vaccine samples across the study were collected a median of 72 days after the second dose, with a range of 14 to 241. After vaccination, three convalescent patients were sampled at an early time point (day +14) and at a late time point (day +241, +227 and +161, respectively). About 2.2 million PBMC per well were cultured in IMDM with about 4.5% human AB serum, 10 IU/ml IL-2 and gentamicin, plus 10 ug/ml peptides. Cultures from other donors in the study were sequenced using the Oncomine TCR Beta short-read assay on an Illumina iSeq 100.

Libraries came from the immunoSEQ multiplex PCR assay. TCR beta CDR3 sequencing was performed on DNA from the cultured, isolated CD4+ T cells. Per the source publication's procedure: Non-productive TCR sequences were discarded, and reads were trimmed to the CDR3 region, with only CDR3s of 7 or more amino acids retained. Antigen-specific clonotypes were identified with the MANAFEST web app by comparing expansion in peptide wells against reference cultures. For clones to be considered positive, expansion at FDR<0.05 versus reference and all other wells, an odds ratio above 5, and a frequency above 0.1% in two replicate wells were required. Cross-reactive clonotypes were defined as significantly expanded in SARS-CoV-2 spike wells and in at least one common cold coronavirus spike condition. CDR3 similarity was assessed by Levenshtein distance with the stringdist R package, and unrooted trees were built with ape in R 3.6.1. Not all clones reach the TCRdb copy of this immuneACCESS table, which keeps in-frame sequences only. Checked studies attribute under half of the gap to unresolved V genes and leave the rest unexplained. D and trimming were read from the DNA, whereas the V and J calls and clone size are those reported in that table. Recorded for this sample are over 35,000 clones; over 65% of them occurred a single time. 3% to 4.5% of the sample is taken by the ten largest.

On the study overall, not on this receptor specifically: At late post-vaccination timepoints, both infection-induced and vaccine-induced clones showed marked clonal contraction, consistent with waning T cell responses. The study was limited by a small number of convalescent patients, and early post-infection timepoints were lacking. In convalescent patients, the post-vaccine spike-reactive repertoire consisted mainly of new vaccine-induced clones, largely distinct from infection-induced clones.

After around 10 days of culture, CD4+ T cells were isolated with the EasySep CD4+ T cell isolation kit. PCR-confirmed SARS-CoV-2 infection had occurred in convalescent patients between March and December 2020, before the Alpha, Beta and Delta variants emerged in the United States. Each participant got two doses of an mRNA SARS-CoV-2 vaccine, either BNT162b2 or mRNA-1273. On days 3 and 7, half of the culture medium was replaced with fresh IL-2-containing medium. Unless otherwise noted, each peptide stimulation condition was cultured in triplicate wells. Using Ficoll-Paque Plus gradient centrifugation, PBMC were separated from whole blood and then either used fresh or cryopreserved at -140C. Genomic DNA was extracted from cultured CD4+ T cells with the QIAamp micro DNA kit. This TCR derives from a human donor who had a prior SARS-CoV-2 infection. Sequences were derived from CD4+ T cells from PBMCs cultured without peptide, sampled after COVID-19 vaccination.

The CDR3 loop reads CASSPLSSGPQETQYF. The sequence in DNA is TGTGCCAGCAGCCCTCTCTCTAGCGGCCCCCAAGAGACCCAGTACTTC. The rearranged chain carries TRBV7-2 and TRBJ2-5; TRBD2 fits 7 bases in the junction. Trimming removed 5 bases from V and 1 base from J; the gene matches leave 10 bases unexplained. Taken from cysteine to phenylalanine, the CDR3 has 16 residues. Only the CDR3 portion is preserved as DNA: 48 bases, with reading frame beginning at the first base. The germline V gene yields SGHTA for CDR1 and FQGNSA for CDR2.